Below are 31 T cell receptor beta chains sequenced from a single sample in a study of radiation and T cells in renal cell carcinoma. Sequencing used immunoSEQ multiplex PCR; TCRdb keeps in-frame clones, though not all of them. Of some 100,000 clones in the sample, 82% were seen once. Documented time point: baseline pretreatment blood. The treatment was: 15 Gy SBRT to primary tumor, nephrectomy 4 weeks later. The specimen was blood, collected from a patient whose treatment included radiotherapy and nephrectomy. The receptors were gathered from a man in his fifties or sixties with renal cell carcinoma.

This chain uses TRBV2 with TRBJ2-7; 8 bases are a match to TRBD2. Looked up from germline, CDR1 is SNHLY and CDR2 is FYNNEI. The CDR3 is made up of 15 amino acids. V trimming: 8 bases; J trimming: 3 bases; junction bases outside the gene matches: 12. In DNA, the CDR3 is TGTGCCAGCGGGGGGTCCGGGACTAGTCGCTACGAGCAGTACTTC. Translated, it gives CASGGSGTSRYEQYF.

This chain uses TRBV5-1 with TRBJ1-1; D not certain. Germline V gene lookup returns CDR1 SGHRS and CDR2 YFSETQ. With 1 base removed from V and 5 bases from J, the gap between germline ends came to 9 bases. This CDR3 has 13 amino acids. The CDR3 is CASSLKDGTEAFF. The CDR3 DNA reads TGCGCCAGCAGCTTGAAGGATGGGACTGAAGCTTTCTTT.

The CDR3: CASSESEGAGGAEGYTF. The CDR3 DNA reads as TGTGCCAGCAGTGAATCGGAGGGGGCAGGGGGCGCAGAGGGCTACACCTTC. The chain has TRBV6-1 and TRBJ1-2; 8 bases are shared with TRBD1. The germline gives CDR1 MNHNS, CDR2 SASEGT. The V gene end was trimmed by 2 bases and the J gene end by 8 bases; junction bases not matched to a gene: 16. The CDR3 is 17 amino acids.

This chain joins TRBV28 and TRBJ1-2; D possibly corresponds to TRBD1 (6 bases). The germline V gene has CDR1 MDHEN and CDR2 SYDVKM. The CDR3 has 14 residues. V lost 2 bases to trimming and J lost 12 bases, with 19 bases between them. The CDR3 coding sequence is TGTGCCAGCAGTTTAGATAGGACAGCCACAAGTCACACCTTC. The encoded protein is CASSLDRTATSHTF.

The sample holds one count of this clone. One end of the junction does not line up with germline, which may come from a read error. The chain links TRBV6-1 to TRBJ2-7, with a tentative D call TRBD2 (6 bases). The CDR3 covers 12 residues. CDR1 MNHNS and CDR2 SASEGT come from the germline V gene. Written as DNA, the CDR3 is TGTGCCAGCAGTGAAGGGGACTTAAGAAGGAACTTC. Protein sequence: CASSEGDLRRNF.

The V call is TRBV5-5, the J call TRBJ2-3; TRBD1 might be the D (6 bases). Germline loops: CDR1 SGHKS, CDR2 YYEKEE (reference sequence). V gave up 4 bases and J gave up 5 bases, with 14 bases separating them. CDR3 length equals 14 residues. This CDR3 is CASSPGWGQDTQYF. The CDR3 DNA is TGTGCCAGCAGCCCCGGCTGGGGGCAAGATACGCAGTATTTT.

The rearrangement uses TRBV7-9 and TRBJ2-7; the D is unclear. V was shortened by 6 bases and J by 3 bases, with 15 bases between the two germline ends. This CDR3 is 14 amino acids long. Germline V lookup: CDR1 SEHNR, CDR2 FQNEAQ (reference sequence). The CDR3 sequence is CASSSHKNGYEQYF. Written as DNA, the CDR3 is TGTGCCAGCAGTTCCCACAAGAATGGCTACGAGCAGTACTTC. Complete variable domain (other parts from reference TRBV7-9 and TRBJ2-7): DTGVSQNPRHKITKRGQNVTFRCDPISEHNRLYWYRQTLGQGPEFLTYFQNEAQLEKSRLLSDRFSAERPKGSFSTLEIQRTEQGDSAMYLCASSSHKNGYEQYFGPGTRLTVT.

V is TRBV7-9 and J is TRBJ1-1, with TRBD1 identical over 7 bases. The CDR3 consists of 15 residues. Germline CDR1 reads SEHNR; CDR2 reads FQNEAQ (reference sequence). The V gene end was trimmed by 5 bases and the J gene end by 1 base; junction bases not matched to a gene: 7. The CDR3 DNA reads as TGTGCCAGCAGCGTTACAGGGGCAGCGAACACTGAAGCTTTCTTT. As protein: CASSVTGAANTEAFF.

This clone has a handful of counts. The chain combines TRBV25-1 with TRBJ2-2; D may be TRBD1 or TRBD2 (6 bases each). V lost 7 bases to trimming and J lost 2 bases, with 20 bases between them. Germline assignment: CDR1 MGHDK and CDR2 SYGVNS. The CDR3 loop spans 17 amino acids. This CDR3 is CASTSGWGAINTGELFF. CDR3 nucleotide sequence: TGTGCCAGCACCTCAGGGTGGGGGGCGATCAACACCGGGGAGCTGTTTTTT.

The chain has TRBV5-1 and TRBJ2-5; no firm D call. Judging by the DNA end, TRBJ2-7 fits better; the J call may be wrong. This CDR3 has 13 residues. Germline assignment: CDR1 SGHRS and CDR2 YFSETQ. This CDR3 is CASSLSSSYEQYF. CDR3 DNA: TGCGCCAGCAGCTTGTCCAGCTCCTACGAGCAGTACTTC.

V usage is TRBV5-1 and J usage is TRBJ2-7; D gene unclear. The CDR3 contains 15 residues. Germline V gene sequence: CDR1 SGHRS, CDR2 YFSETQ. Trimming removed 4 bases from V and 6 bases from J, with 20 bases in between. The CDR3 DNA sequence: TGCGCCAGCAGCCCCGACTCAAGACCTACGCGCGAGCAGTACTTC. As protein: CASSPDSRPTREQYF. Together with reference TRBV5-1 and TRBJ2-7, the CDR3 gives the full variable domain: KAGVTQTPRYLIKTRGQQVTLSCSPISGHRSVSWYQQTPGQGLQFLFEYFSETQRNKGNFPGRFSGRQFSNSRSEMNVSTLELGDSALYLCASSPDSRPTREQYFGPGTRLTVT.

This clone came up a few times. The chain couples TRBV6-6 to TRBJ1-2; 8 nucleotides match TRBD1. Losses at the gene ends were 0 bases for V and 14 bases for J; bases not matched to a gene: 5. This CDR3 is built from 12 residues. Looked up from germline, CDR1 is MNHNY and CDR2 is SVGAGI (reference sequence). Written as DNA, the CDR3 is TGTGCCAGCAGTTACTCGGACAGGGTTGGGACCTTC. Protein product: CASSYSDRVGTF.

This clone appeared once. The V and J genes are TRBV9 and TRBJ2-1, with a weak D call TRBD2 (6 bases). CDR3 length: 15 residues. Trimming removed 0 bases from V and 7 bases from J, with 14 bases in between. The germline gives CDR1 SGDLS, CDR2 YYNGEE. The CDR3 protein is CASSVGLAIVNEQFF. In DNA, the CDR3 is TGTGCCAGCAGCGTAGGGCTAGCGATCGTAAATGAGCAGTTCTTC.

This rearrangement joins TRBV27 to TRBJ2-7, with 9 nucleotides matching TRBD1. V dropped 9 bases and J dropped 6; count of bases not matched to a gene: 9. The length of the CDR3 is 13 residues. CDR1 is MNHEY and CDR2 is SMNVEV in the germline V gene (reference sequence). The CDR3 here is CASFGTGTGEQYF. For the CDR3, the DNA is TGTGCCAGTTTCGGGACAGGGACCGGCGAGCAGTACTTC.

The chain combines TRBV18 with TRBJ2-3; D not certain. Germline V CDR1 and CDR2: KGHSH, LQKENI. V lost 2 bases to trimming and J lost 3 bases, with 6 bases between them. The CDR3 runs 13 residues. CDR3 nucleotides: TGTGCCAGCTCACCATCTAGAACAGATACGCAGTATTTT. It codes for CASSPSRTDTQYF.

The V and J genes are TRBV14 and TRBJ2-3, with TRBD2 matching over 7 bases. Germline values: CDR1 SGHDN, CDR2 FVKESK. The CDR3 covers 17 residues. The V and J ends lost 4 bases and 5 bases, in that order; junction bases with no gene match: 15. For the CDR3, the DNA is TGTGCCAGCAGCCGAGACCGGGGATTTGGCGGGAGAGATACGCAGTATTTT. Amino acid sequence: CASSRDRGFGGRDTQYF.

The chain couples TRBV6-5 to TRBJ2-1; the D is unclear. CDR1 MNHEY and CDR2 SVGAGI come from the germline V gene. This CDR3 comprises 11 residues. The V end lost 6 bases, the J end lost 9 bases, and 9 bases lay between the germline ends. The CDR3 loop reads CASRRRGEQFF. Here the CDR3 DNA reads TGTGCCAGCAGACGGAGAGGTGAGCAGTTCTTC.

The J gene is TRBJ2-1, the V gene TRBV7-8; 8 bases are shared with TRBD2. V was clipped by 4 bases and J by 7 bases; unmatched bases: 15. CDR3 length: 17 residues. In germline, CDR1 is SGHVS, CDR2 FQNEAQ. CDR3: CASSSSWAGGALNEQFF. In nucleotides, the CDR3 is TGTGCCAGCAGCTCCTCCTGGGCGGGAGGTGCCCTTAATGAGCAGTTCTTC. The whole variable domain, filled in from reference TRBV7-8 and TRBJ2-1, reads GAGVSQSPRYKVAKRGQDVALRCDPISGHVSLFWYQQALGQGPEFLTYFQNEAQLDKSGLPSDRFFAERPEGSVSTLKIQRTQQEDSAVYLCASSSSWAGGALNEQFFGPGTRLTVL.

The chain recombines TRBV5-6 with TRBJ2-3; D unclear. The CDR3 has 12 residues. V lost 0 bases and J lost 2, with 1 base in between. CDR1 and CDR2 (germline): SGHDT, YYEEEE. In DNA form, the CDR3 reads TGTGCCAGCAGCTTGGCCACAGATACGCAGTATTTT. Translation gives CASSLATDTQYF.

The gene calls are TRBV10-1 and TRBJ1-1; TRBD1 agrees at 7 bases. Losses at the gene ends were 3 bases for V and 0 bases for J; bases not matched to a gene: 10. This CDR3 comprises 17 residues. Germline V gives CDR1 WNHNN, CDR2 SYGVQD (reference sequence). CDR3 sequence reads: CASSDEGQSLMNTEAFF. The CDR3 nucleotides read TGCGCCAGCAGTGACGAGGGACAGAGCCTAATGAACACTGAAGCTTTCTTT.

V is TRBV10-3 and J is TRBJ1-4; no clear D gene. From germline, CDR1 is ENHRY and CDR2 SYGVKD. The CDR3 covers 15 residues. Trimming took off 0 bases at V and 9 bases at J, with 14 bases between the two ends. CDR3 amino acids: CAISESAGIEKKLFF. In DNA, the CDR3 is TGTGCCATCAGTGAGTCCGCGGGCATCGAGAAAAAACTGTTTTTT.

The chain couples TRBV7-9 to TRBJ2-1; no firm D call. Per the germline V gene, CDR1 is SEHNR and CDR2 is FQNEAQ (reference sequence). This CDR3 has 13 residues. The V end was cut by 1 base, the J end by 5 bases, with 6 bases between. The CDR3 DNA is TGTGCCAGCAGCTTAGTGGGGAACAATGAGCAGTTCTTC. This gives the protein CASSLVGNNEQFF.

The chain couples TRBV5-1 to TRBJ2-3, with 10 bases identical to TRBD1. Unmatched junction bases numbered 4, after V lost 5 bases and J lost 4 bases. This CDR3 region has 14 residues. From germline, CDR1 is SGHRS and CDR2 YFSETQ. The CDR3 here is CASRTGGGADTQYF. The CDR3 DNA sequence: TGCGCCAGCAGGACAGGGGGCGGGGCAGATACGCAGTATTTT.

This clone was counted a single time. The V call is TRBV6-5, the J call TRBJ2-7; 9 bases are shared with TRBD1. Germline lookup yields CDR1 MNHEY and CDR2 SVGAGI. CDR3 size: 15 residues. The V gene end was trimmed by 0 bases and the J gene end by 5 bases; junction bases not matched to a gene: 5. This chain's CDR3 is CASSYSEDRGHEQYF. For the CDR3, the DNA is TGTGCCAGCAGTTACTCCGAGGACAGGGGCCACGAGCAGTACTTC.

The genes are TRBV11-1 and TRBJ2-7; tentatively, D is TRBD1 (5 bases). V lost 4 bases to trimming and J lost 4 bases, with 8 bases between them. Germline V gene data show CDR1 as SGHAT and CDR2 as FQDESV (reference sequence). CDR3 length equals 12 residues. CDR3 sequence: CASSSDKYEQYF. CDR3 nucleotide sequence: TGTGCCAGCAGCTCGGACAAATACGAGCAGTACTTC.

The gene calls are TRBV5-1 and TRBJ2-7, with TRBD2 identical over 10 bases. The germline V gene encodes CDR1 SGHRS and CDR2 YFSETQ. This CDR3 has 15 residues. V lost 5 bases and J lost 3; bases outside the gene matches: 8. The CDR3 bases are TGCGCCAGCAGTGCTACTAGCGGGAAGGGCTACGAGCAGTACTTC. Translation gives CASSATSGKGYEQYF.

The chain has TRBV27 and TRBJ1-4; D might be TRBD1 (5 bases). The V gene lost 6 bases and the J gene lost 10 bases, with 15 bases spanning the gap. This CDR3 comprises 13 residues. The germline V gene has CDR1 MNHEY and CDR2 SMNVEV (reference sequence). The CDR3 region has the DNA TGTGCCAGCAGCCCTGGGGCTTTCGCAAAACTGTTTTTT. This encodes CASSPGAFAKLFF.

The CDR3 spells CASSLTWDGTYEQYF. CDR3 sequence (DNA): TGTGCCAGCAGCTTAACTTGGGACGGGACCTACGAGCAGTACTTC. The J gene is TRBJ2-7, the V gene TRBV11-1, with D perhaps assigned TRBD1 or TRBD2 (5 bases each). CDR3 length: 15 amino acids. V lost 2 bases and J 2 bases, leaving 13 bases between the germline ends. CDR1 and CDR2 from the germline V gene are SGHAT and FQDESV (reference sequence). The full variable domain, in which reference TRBV11-1 and TRBJ2-7 provide the parts outside the CDR3, is EAEVAQSPRYKITEKSQAVAFWCDPISGHATLYWYRQILGQGPELLVQFQDESVVDDSQLPKDRFSAERLKGVDSTLKIQPAELGDSAMYLCASSLTWDGTYEQYFGPGTRLTVT.

For the CDR3, the DNA is TGCGCCAGCAGGCTAGCCGGAAGACAGGGTCTTTTCACCTTC. It encodes CASRLAGRQGLFTF. The V call is TRBV4-3, the J call TRBJ1-2, with TRBD1 matching 7 bases. The CDR3 extends over 14 amino acids. V dropped 6 bases and J dropped 13; count of bases not matched to a gene: 17. The germline gives CDR1 LGHNA, CDR2 YSLEER.

This clone was seen just once. V usage is TRBV7-2 and J usage is TRBJ2-5; D is perhaps TRBD1 (6 bases). Between the trimmed V and J ends, which lost 5 bases and 5 bases, there was a span of 18 bases. This CDR3 region has 15 residues. Germline-derived CDR1 and CDR2 are SGHTA and FQGNSA. CDR3 protein: CASSLMGALTETQYF. In DNA, the CDR3 is TGTGCCAGCAGCCTGATGGGGGCCCTCACGGAGACCCAGTACTTC.

The rearrangement links TRBV7-8 to TRBJ2-2, with TRBD1 matching over 10 bases. Losses at the gene ends were 3 bases for V and 13 bases for J; bases not matched to a gene: 8. The CDR3 contains 14 residues. The V gene's germline CDR1 is SGHVS and CDR2 FQNEAQ. CDR3 loop: CASSFRTGGVWLFF. CDR3 sequence (DNA): TGTGCCAGCAGCTTTCGGACAGGGGGGGTCTGGCTGTTTTTT.